This T cell receptor (beta chain) was obtained from a study of identical twins. TCRdb reprocessed the 5' RACE reads via MiXCR and lists one record per CDR3 protein. The data contain 1.5 million or so distinct CDR3 sequences, more than 30% of them singletons. Healthy Caucasians alone served as donors. With 0 bases removed from V and 13 bases from J, the gap between germline ends came to 10 bases. This CDR3 contains 12 residues. Germline CDR1 is ENHRY and CDR2 is SYGVKD. This sequence originates from a newborn girl in good health. The chain uses TRBV10-3 and TRBJ2-1; D remains ambiguous. The source material was cord blood. The CDR3 region is CAISESLETQFF. The CDR3 DNA sequence: TGTGCCATCAGTGAGTCTTTGGAGACCCAGTTCTTC.